This TCR beta chain stems from a study of blood T cell repertoires in COVID-19. About the study: Both acute and convalescent COVID-19 samples were obtained from the United States, Italy and Spain. Nucleic acid was either cDNA or gDNA, and it came from T cells, B-cell-depleted T cells, or PBMCs.

In the authors' workflow: It was from reference gene primer amplification that nucleated cell counts were estimated. Profiling relied on immunoSEQ multiplex PCR, and the TCRdb table lists in-frame clones only, not all of them. V, J and clone size reflect that table, while D and trimming were determined from the DNA. The data show around 37,000 clones, 88% seen once. The CDR3 runs 15 residues. V lost 5 bases, J lost 9 bases, and 20 bases lay in between. Germline V gene data show CDR1 as LNHNV and CDR2 as YYDKDF (reference sequence). The chain recombines TRBV15 with TRBJ1-5, with D maybe TRBD1 (6 bases). The sequencing sample was made of peripheral blood. The TCR sequence derives from a human donor in a cohort sampled during active COVID-19. In DNA, the CDR3 is TGTGCCACCAGCGGGTTTACAGGGTCTTTAGGGCCCCAGCATTTT. Its translation is CATSGFTGSLGPQHF.